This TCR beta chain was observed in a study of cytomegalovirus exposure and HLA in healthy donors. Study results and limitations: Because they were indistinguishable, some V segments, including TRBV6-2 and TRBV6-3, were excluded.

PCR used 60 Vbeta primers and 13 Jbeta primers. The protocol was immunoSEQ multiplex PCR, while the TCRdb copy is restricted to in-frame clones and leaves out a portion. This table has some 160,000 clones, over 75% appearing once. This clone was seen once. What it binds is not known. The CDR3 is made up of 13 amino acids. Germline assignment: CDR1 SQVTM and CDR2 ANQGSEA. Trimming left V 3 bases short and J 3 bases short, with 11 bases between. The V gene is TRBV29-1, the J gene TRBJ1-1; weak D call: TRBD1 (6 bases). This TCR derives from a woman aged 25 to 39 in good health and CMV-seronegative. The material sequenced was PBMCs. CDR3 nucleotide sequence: TGCAGCGTTGATCGCCAGGGGCACACTGAAGCTTTCTTT. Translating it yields CSVDRQGHTEAFF.